The 14 T cell receptor beta chains listed next were all sequenced from one sample in a study of OX40 agonist ivuxolimab in advanced cancers. Sequenced by immunoSEQ multiplex PCR; TCRdb stores in-frame clones only, minus some. This table holds some 45,000 clones, around 84% found once. Sequenced here: CD4+ or CD8+ T cells sorted from blood, sampled in a trial of the OX40 agonist ivuxolimab. All receptors come from an adult with an advanced solid tumor such as melanoma, head and neck, liver or kidney cancer.

For the CDR3, the DNA is TGTGCCAGCAGCGAGGGACCCAGCTCCTACAATGAGCAGTTCTTC. The encoded protein is CASSEGPSSYNEQFF. The chain uses TRBV11-2 and TRBJ2-1; D is tentatively TRBD1 or TRBD2 (5 bases each). Germline V gene data show CDR1 as SGHAT and CDR2 as FQNNGV. V dropped 5 bases and J dropped 0 bases, with 11 bases sitting between them. The length of the CDR3 is 15 residues. The full variable domain, completed using reference TRBV11-2 and TRBJ2-1, is EAGVAQSPRYKIIEKRQSVAFWCNPISGHATLYWYQQILGQGPKLLIQFQNNGVVDDSQLPKDRFSAERLKGVDSTLKIQPAKLEDSAVYLCASSEGPSSYNEQFFGPGTRLTVL.

The V call is TRBV7-6, the J call TRBJ2-2; D possibly uses TRBD1 or TRBD2 (5 bases each). Germline V CDR1 and CDR2: SGHVS, FNYEAQ. V shed 7 bases and J shed 5 bases, with 14 bases lying between them. The CDR3 is 14 amino acids. CDR3 DNA sequence: TGTGCCAGCACCCCTCGGGACGTAACCGGGGAGCTGTTTTTT. Translated, it gives CASTPRDVTGELFF. The variable domain in full, with the rest retrieved from reference TRBV7-6 and TRBJ2-2, is GAGVSQSPRYKVTKRGQDVALRCDPISGHVSLYWYRQALGQGPEFLTYFNYEAQQDKSGLPNDRFSAERPEGSISTLTIQRTEQRDSAMYRCASTPRDVTGELFFGEGSRLTVL.

The chain is built from TRBV28 and TRBJ1-5; 11 bases match TRBD1. The CDR3 covers 14 residues. Germline lookup yields CDR1 MDHEN and CDR2 SYDVKM. Unmatched junction bases numbered 2, after V lost 4 bases and J lost 6 bases. The CDR3 spells CASSWTGGRQPQHF. The CDR3 DNA follows: TGTGCCAGCAGTTGGACAGGGGGCCGTCAGCCCCAGCATTTT. Combining the CDR3 with reference TRBV28 and TRBJ1-5 gives the whole variable domain DVKVTQSSRYLVKRTGEKVFLECVQDMDHENMFWYRQDPGLGLRLIYFSYDVKMKEKGDIPEGYSVSREKKERFSLILESASTNQTSMYLCASSWTGGRQPQHFGDGTRLSIL.

V gene TRBV5-1 combines with J gene TRBJ2-7; 15 bases are a match to TRBD2. Germline V lookup: CDR1 SGHRS, CDR2 YFSETQ. The CDR3 is 17 amino acids. V was clipped by 3 bases and J by 5 bases; unmatched bases: 9. This CDR3 reads CASSSSGLAGGYDEQYF. As DNA, the CDR3 is TGCGCCAGCAGCTCTTCTGGACTAGCGGGGGGGTACGACGAGCAGTACTTC.

The chain carries TRBV28 and TRBJ1-6; D remains unclear. This CDR3 spans 13 amino acids. Trimming left V 7 bases short and J 2 bases short, with 6 bases between. Germline CDR1 and CDR2: MDHEN and SYDVKM. The CDR3 DNA reads TGTGCCAGCAATGAAACCTATAATTCACCCCTCCACTTT. Amino acids: CASNETYNSPLHF.

The chain couples TRBV4-1 to TRBJ2-3; 11 bases align to TRBD2. The CDR3 runs to 16 residues. The V gene end was trimmed by 1 base and the J gene end by 4 bases; junction bases not matched to a gene: 4. Germline V gene lookup returns CDR1 MGHRA and CDR2 YSYEKL. CDR3 in amino acids: CASSQGSGGAADTQYF. The CDR3 DNA reads as TGCGCCAGCAGCCAAGGTAGCGGGGGGGCCGCAGATACGCAGTATTTT.

CDR3 nucleotides: TGTGCCAGCAGTAGTAGACAGGGGACGGGAAACACCATATATTTT. Its translation: CASSSRQGTGNTIYF. The V gene is TRBV5-4, the J gene TRBJ1-3, with 8 bases identical to TRBD1. CDR1 is SGHNT and CDR2 is YYREEE in the germline V gene (reference sequence). After removal of 5 bases from V and 4 bases from J, the junction contained 8 bases not matched to a gene. CDR3 length: 15 amino acids. The full variable domain, rest sourced from reference TRBV5-4 and TRBJ1-3, is ETGVTQSPTHLIKTRGQQVTLRCSSQSGHNTVSWYQQALGQGPQFIFQYYREEENGRGNFPPRFSGLQFPNYSSELNVNALELDDSALYLCASSSRQGTGNTIYFGEGSWLTVV.

The chain recombines TRBV28 with TRBJ2-1; 7 bases are a match to TRBD1. V lost 5 bases and J lost 0; bases outside the gene matches: 10. The CDR3 covers 17 residues. The germline CDR1 and CDR2 sequences are MDHEN and SYDVKM. CDR3 in amino acids: CASSPKGQSVSYNEQFF. The DNA of the CDR3 is TGTGCCAGCAGTCCTAAGGGACAGTCGGTCTCCTACAATGAGCAGTTCTTC.

The chain combines TRBV6-5 with TRBJ1-2; D is unresolved. The CDR3 totals 13 residues. The germline V gene has CDR1 MNHEY and CDR2 SVGAGI. Trimming shortened V by 2 bases and J by 6 bases, and 10 bases separated the two germline ends. This CDR3 is CASSYGGMDGYTF. The CDR3 DNA reads TGTGCCAGCAGTTACGGAGGGATGGATGGCTACACCTTC.

The chain uses TRBV6-5 and TRBJ2-7; D gene uncertain. Trimming cost V 4 bases and J 3 bases, with 10 bases left between them. Germline CDR1 is MNHEY and CDR2 is SVGAGI. The CDR3 contains 13 residues. CDR3 region: CASSSPRDYEQYV. For the CDR3, the DNA is TGTGCCAGCAGTTCCCCTAGGGACTACGAGCAGTACGTC.

The chain couples TRBV5-4 to TRBJ1-3; 7 nucleotides agree with TRBD1. The J segment lost 4 bases and the V segment lost 1 base, leaving 11 bases of the junction unmatched. The CDR3 covers 17 residues. Germline V CDR1 and CDR2: SGHNT, YYREEE (reference sequence). CDR3 residues: CASSLNGRGILGNTIYF. Here the CDR3 DNA reads TGTGCCAGCAGCTTGAATGGCAGGGGGATCTTAGGAAACACCATATATTTT.

The chain is built from TRBV19 and TRBJ2-5; no clear D. The CDR3 spans 14 residues. Germline values: CDR1 LNHDA, CDR2 SQIVND (reference sequence). The V end was cut by 0 bases, the J end by 0 bases, with 5 bases between. CDR3 DNA: TGTGCCAGTAGTATAGAAGCAGACCAAGAGACCCAGTACTTC. Translation: CASSIEADQETQYF.

The chain couples TRBV28 to TRBJ1-2, with TRBD1 as a possible D gene (5 bases). The CDR3 runs to 20 residues. V was pared by 5 bases and J by 4 bases, with 32 bases between. CDR1 is MDHEN and CDR2 is SYDVKM in the germline V gene. Here the CDR3 reads CASSILLRDRSNPVTYGYTF. DNA for the CDR3: TGTGCCAGCAGTATTCTCCTTCGGGACCGCTCGAACCCCGTAACCTATGGCTACACCTTC.

V is TRBV7-9 and J is TRBJ1-2; tentatively, D is TRBD1 (5 bases). There are 13 residues in the CDR3. Germline V gene sequence: CDR1 SEHNR, CDR2 FQNEAQ (reference sequence). Trimming took 1 base from V and 7 from J, leaving 10 bases between them. CDR3 residues: CASSLGPRGGYTF. The CDR3 region has the DNA TGTGCCAGCAGCTTAGGACCTAGGGGTGGCTACACCTTC. Complete variable domain (other parts from reference TRBV7-9 and TRBJ1-2): DTGVSQNPRHKITKRGQNVTFRCDPISEHNRLYWYRQTLGQGPEFLTYFQNEAQLEKSRLLSDRFSAERPKGSFSTLEIQRTEQGDSAMYLCASSLGPRGGYTFGSGTRLTVV.